A selection of T cell receptor beta chains follows, all from one sample in a study of blood T cell repertoires in COVID-19. Sequencing used immunoSEQ multiplex PCR; TCRdb keeps in-frame clones, though not all of them. Here the sample spans 130,000 or so clones, about four fifths being singletons. Input material: peripheral blood. These receptors were taken from a woman over 75 with acute or convalescent COVID-19. CDR3s include the opening cysteine and the closing phenylalanine or tryptophan. D genes are given only for firm matches. Size is stated for part of the rows, as once, few or many counts, or as a class when the clone is expanded.

TRBJ1-2 once . TRBV5-1 TGCGCCAGCAGCTTGGATCAGGGGAACTATGGCTACACCTTC CASSLDQGNYGYTF
TRBJ1-6 . TRBD1 TRBV15 TGTGCCACCAGCAGGACAGGGAATTCACCCCTCCACTTT CATSRTGNSPLHF
TRBJ2-7 . TRBD1 TRBV18 TGTGCCAGCTCAGAGGGACAGAGAACCGACGAGCAGTACTTC CASSEGQRTDEQYF
TRBJ1-1 . . TRBV6-6 TGTGCCAGCAGTTATACGGGGGTGTGGACTGAAGCTTTCTTT CASSYTGVWTEAFF
TRBJ2-6 . . TRBV11-2 TGTGCCAGCAGCCCGCAGGATCCGTCCTGGGCCAACGTCCTGACTTTC CASSPQDPSWANVLTF
TRBJ2-5 once . TRBV3-1/TRBV3-2 TGTGCCAGCAGCCAAGAATTAGTCTTTGAGACCCAGTACTTC CASSQELVFETQYF
TRBJ1-3 . . TRBV5-1 TGCGCCAGCAGCCCGGACAGCCGTGGAAACACCATATATTTT CASSPDSRGNTIYF
TRBJ1-2 . . TRBV13 TGTGCCAGCAGCCGAAGGGGTACCGAAGGTGGCTACACCTTC CASSRRGTEGGYTF
TRBJ1-1 . TRBD1 TRBV5-4 TGTGCCAGCAGCCCCACAGGGGCTACGAACACTGAAGCTTTCTTT CASSPTGATNTEAFF
TRBJ2-3 . . TRBV24-1 TGTGCCACCAGTGATTTGCGGCGGGACAGCCAGCCTAGCACAGATACGCAGTATTTT CATSDLRRDSQPSTDTQYF
TRBJ1-2 . TRBD1 TRBV14 TGTGCCAGCAGCCGCTCCCGGACAGGCCAACTCCTCTATGGCTACACCTTC CASSRSRTGQLLYGYTF
TRBJ1-1 . . TRBV2 TGTGCCAGCAGTGGACTAGTCCTGACTGAAGCTTTCTTT CASSGLVLTEAFF
TRBJ2-4 . . TRBV19 TGTGCCAGTAGTAGGGGGACACTAGCCAAAAACATTCAGTACTTC CASSRGTLAKNIQYF
TRBJ1-1 . . TRBV5-1 TGCGCCAGCAGCTTGGGGCGGGACACTGAAGCTTTCTTT CASSLGRDTEAFF
TRBJ2-2 . TRBD2 TRBV7-2 TGTGCCAGCAGCTTACATGGCGGGGGGGCCGGGGAGCTGTTTTTT CASSLHGGGAGELFF
TRBJ2-5 . . TRBV9 TGTGCCAGCACCCAGTATGGTGGAGAGACCCAGTACTTC CASTQYGGETQYF
TRBJ2-7 once . TRBV15 TGTGCCACCAGCAGATCAAATCCCTACGAGCAGTACTTC CATSRSNPYEQYF
TRBJ2-3 . . TRBV27 TGTGCCAGCACAAAAGGGGATTCTAGCACAGATACGCAGTATTTT CASTKGDSSTDTQYF